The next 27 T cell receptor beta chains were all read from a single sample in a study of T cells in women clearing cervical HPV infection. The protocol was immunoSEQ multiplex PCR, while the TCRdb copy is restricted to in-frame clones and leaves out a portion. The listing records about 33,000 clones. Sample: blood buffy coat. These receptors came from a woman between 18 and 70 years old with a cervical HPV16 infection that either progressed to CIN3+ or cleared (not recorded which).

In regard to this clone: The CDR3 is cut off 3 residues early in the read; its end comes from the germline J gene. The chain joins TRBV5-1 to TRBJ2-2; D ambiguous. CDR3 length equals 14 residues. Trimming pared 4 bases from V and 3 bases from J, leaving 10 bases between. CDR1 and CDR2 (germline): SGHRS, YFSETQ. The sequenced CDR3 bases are TGCGCCAGCAGCCCAAGCGCGGACACCGGGGAG. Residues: CASSPSADTGE. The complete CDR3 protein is CASSPSADTGELFF. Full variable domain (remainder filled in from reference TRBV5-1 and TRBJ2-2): KAGVTQTPRYLIKTRGQQVTLSCSPISGHRSVSWYQQTPGQGLQFLFEYFSETQRNKGNFPGRFSGRQFSNSRSEMNVSTLELGDSALYLCASSPSADTGELFFGEGSRLTVL.

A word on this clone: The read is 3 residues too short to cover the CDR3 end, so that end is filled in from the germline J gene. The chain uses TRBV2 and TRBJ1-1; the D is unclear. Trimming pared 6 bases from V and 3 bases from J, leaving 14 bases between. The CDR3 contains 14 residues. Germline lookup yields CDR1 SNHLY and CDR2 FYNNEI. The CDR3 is CASSASGGDTEAFF. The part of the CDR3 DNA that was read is TGTGCCAGCAGCGCCTCCGGCGGGGACACTGAA.

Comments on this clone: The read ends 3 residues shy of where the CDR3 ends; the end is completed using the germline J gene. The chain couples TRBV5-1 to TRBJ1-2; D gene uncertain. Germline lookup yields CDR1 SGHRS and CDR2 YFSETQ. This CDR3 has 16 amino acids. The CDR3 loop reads CASSLAVGQDSYDYTF. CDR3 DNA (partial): TGCGCCAGCAGCTTGGCAGTAGGGCAGGACTCCTACGAC.

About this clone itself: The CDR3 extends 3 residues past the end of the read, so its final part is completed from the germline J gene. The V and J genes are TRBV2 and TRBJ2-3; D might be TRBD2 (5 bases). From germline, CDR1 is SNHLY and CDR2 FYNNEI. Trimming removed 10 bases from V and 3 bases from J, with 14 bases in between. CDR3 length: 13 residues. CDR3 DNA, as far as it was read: TGTGCCACTCGGGGAGTCGGGACAGATACG. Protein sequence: CATRGVGTDT. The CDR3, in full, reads CATRGVGTDTQYF.

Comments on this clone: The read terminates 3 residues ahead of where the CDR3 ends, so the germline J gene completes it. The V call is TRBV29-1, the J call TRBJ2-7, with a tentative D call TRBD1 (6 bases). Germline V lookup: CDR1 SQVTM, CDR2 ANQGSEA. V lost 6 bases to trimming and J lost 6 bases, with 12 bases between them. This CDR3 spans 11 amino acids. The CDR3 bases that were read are TGCAGCGTCCAGGCGACAGGCGAG. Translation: CSVQATGE. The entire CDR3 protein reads CSVQATGEQYF.

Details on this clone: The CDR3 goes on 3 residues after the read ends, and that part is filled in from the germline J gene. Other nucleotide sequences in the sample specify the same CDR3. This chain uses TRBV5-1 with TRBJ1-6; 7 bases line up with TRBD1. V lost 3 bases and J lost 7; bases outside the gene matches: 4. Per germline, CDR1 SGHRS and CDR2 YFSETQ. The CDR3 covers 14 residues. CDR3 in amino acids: CASSSGTVNSPLHF. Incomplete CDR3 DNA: TGCGCCAGCAGCTCTGGGACAGTCAATTCACCC.

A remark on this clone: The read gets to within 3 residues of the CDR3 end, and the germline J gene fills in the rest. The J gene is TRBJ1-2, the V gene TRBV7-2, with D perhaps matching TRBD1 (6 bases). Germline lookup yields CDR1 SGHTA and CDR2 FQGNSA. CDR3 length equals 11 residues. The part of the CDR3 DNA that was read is TGTGCCAGCAGCTGGGAGGGGGAC. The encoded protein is CASSWEGD. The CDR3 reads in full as CASSWEGDYTF.

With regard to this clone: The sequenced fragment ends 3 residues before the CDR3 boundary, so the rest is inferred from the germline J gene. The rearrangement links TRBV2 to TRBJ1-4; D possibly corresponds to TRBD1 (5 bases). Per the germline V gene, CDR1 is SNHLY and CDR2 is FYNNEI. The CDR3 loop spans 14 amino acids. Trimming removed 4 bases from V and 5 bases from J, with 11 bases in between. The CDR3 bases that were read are TGTGCCAGCAGTGTGTGGGGCGAGAATGAAAAA. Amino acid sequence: CASSVWGENEK. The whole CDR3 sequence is CASSVWGENEKLFF.

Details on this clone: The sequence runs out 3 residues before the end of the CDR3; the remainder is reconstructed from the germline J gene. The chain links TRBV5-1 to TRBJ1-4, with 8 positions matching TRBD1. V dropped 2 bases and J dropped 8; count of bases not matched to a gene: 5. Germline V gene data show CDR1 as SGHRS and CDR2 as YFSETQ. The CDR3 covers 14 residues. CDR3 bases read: TGCGCCAGCAGCTTTGGACAGGGCCCCGAAAAA. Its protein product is CASSFGQGPEK. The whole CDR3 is CASSFGQGPEKLFF. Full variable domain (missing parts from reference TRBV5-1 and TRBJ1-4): KAGVTQTPRYLIKTRGQQVTLSCSPISGHRSVSWYQQTPGQGLQFLFEYFSETQRNKGNFPGRFSGRQFSNSRSEMNVSTLELGDSALYLCASSFGQGPEKLFFGSGTQLSVL.

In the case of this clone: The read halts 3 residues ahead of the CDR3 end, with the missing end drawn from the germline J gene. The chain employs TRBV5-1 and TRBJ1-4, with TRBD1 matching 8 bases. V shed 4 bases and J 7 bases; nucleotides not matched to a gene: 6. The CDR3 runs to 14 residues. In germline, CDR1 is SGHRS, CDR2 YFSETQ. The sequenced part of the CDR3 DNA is TGCGCCAGCAGCCCCGGACAGGGAGTTGAAAAA. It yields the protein CASSPGQGVEK. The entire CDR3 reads CASSPGQGVEKLFF.

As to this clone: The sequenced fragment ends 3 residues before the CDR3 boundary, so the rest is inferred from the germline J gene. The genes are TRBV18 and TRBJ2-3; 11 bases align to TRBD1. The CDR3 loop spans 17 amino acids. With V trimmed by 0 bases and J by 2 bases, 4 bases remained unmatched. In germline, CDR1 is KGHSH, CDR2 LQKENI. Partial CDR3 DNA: TGTGCCAGCTCACCACCGCGAGGACAGGGGGCCACAGATACG. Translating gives CASSPPRGQGATDT. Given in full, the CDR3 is CASSPPRGQGATDTQYF.

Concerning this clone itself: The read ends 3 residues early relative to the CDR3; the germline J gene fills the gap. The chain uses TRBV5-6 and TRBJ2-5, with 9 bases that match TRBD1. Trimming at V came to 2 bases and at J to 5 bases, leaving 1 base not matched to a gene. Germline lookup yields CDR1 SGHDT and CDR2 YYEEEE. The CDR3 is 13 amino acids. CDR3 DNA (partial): TGTGCCAGCAGCTTTGGACAGGGGGAGACC. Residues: CASSFGQGET. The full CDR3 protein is CASSFGQGETQYF.

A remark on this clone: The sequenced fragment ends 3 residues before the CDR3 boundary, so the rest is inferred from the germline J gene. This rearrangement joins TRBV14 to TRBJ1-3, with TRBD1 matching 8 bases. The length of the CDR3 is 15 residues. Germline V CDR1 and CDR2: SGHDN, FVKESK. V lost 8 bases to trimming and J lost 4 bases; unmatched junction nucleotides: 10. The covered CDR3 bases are TGTGCCAGCGAATTCCAGGGGGCGTCCGGAAACACC. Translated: CASEFQGASGNT. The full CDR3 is CASEFQGASGNTIYF.

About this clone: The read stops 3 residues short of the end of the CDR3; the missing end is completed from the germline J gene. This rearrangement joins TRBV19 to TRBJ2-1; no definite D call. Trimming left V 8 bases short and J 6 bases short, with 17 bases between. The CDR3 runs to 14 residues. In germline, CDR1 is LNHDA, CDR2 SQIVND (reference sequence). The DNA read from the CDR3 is TGTGCCAGTGGTTGGCTAGTGGCCCCCAATGAG. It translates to CASGWLVAPNE. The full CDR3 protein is CASGWLVAPNEQFF.

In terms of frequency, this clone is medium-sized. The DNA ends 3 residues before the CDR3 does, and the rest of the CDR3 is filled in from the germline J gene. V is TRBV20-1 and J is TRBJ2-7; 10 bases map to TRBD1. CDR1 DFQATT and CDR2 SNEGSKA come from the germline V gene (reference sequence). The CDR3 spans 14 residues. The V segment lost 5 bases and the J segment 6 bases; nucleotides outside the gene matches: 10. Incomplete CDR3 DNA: TGCAGTGCTCTACCGGGACAGGGGATTTTCGAG. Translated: CSALPGQGIFE. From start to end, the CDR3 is CSALPGQGIFEQYF.

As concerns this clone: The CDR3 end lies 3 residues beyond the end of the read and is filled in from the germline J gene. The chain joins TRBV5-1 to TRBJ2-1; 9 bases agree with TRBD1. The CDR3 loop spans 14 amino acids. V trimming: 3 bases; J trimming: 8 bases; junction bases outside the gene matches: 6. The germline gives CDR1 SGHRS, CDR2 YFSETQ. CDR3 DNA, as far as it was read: TGCGCCAGCAGCTCGGGACAGGGTTCGGATGAG. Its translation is CASSSGQGSDE. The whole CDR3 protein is CASSSGQGSDEQFF.

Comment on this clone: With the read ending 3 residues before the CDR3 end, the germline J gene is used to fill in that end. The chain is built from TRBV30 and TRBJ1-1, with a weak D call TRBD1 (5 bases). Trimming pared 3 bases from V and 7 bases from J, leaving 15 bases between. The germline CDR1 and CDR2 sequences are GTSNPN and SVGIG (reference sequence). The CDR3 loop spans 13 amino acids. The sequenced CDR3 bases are TGTGCCTGGAGGAGGGGCGGACGGTATGAA. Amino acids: CAWRRGGRYE. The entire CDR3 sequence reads CAWRRGGRYEAFF.

CDR3 protein: CASSLEVSGYEQYF. The part of the CDR3 DNA that was read is TGTGCCAGCAGCTTAGAGGTTAGCGGCTACGAG. The chain employs TRBV11-2 and TRBJ2-7; D might be TRBD2 (6 bases). The read ends 3 residues before the CDR3 terminus; that terminus is restored from the germline J gene. V dropped 0 bases and J dropped 3 bases, with 9 bases sitting between them. The CDR3 length is 14 residues. Germline V gene data show CDR1 as SGHAT and CDR2 as FQNNGV. Full variable domain (outside the CDR3, taken from reference TRBV11-2 and TRBJ2-7): EAGVAQSPRYKIIEKRQSVAFWCNPISGHATLYWYQQILGQGPKLLIQFQNNGVVDDSQLPKDRFSAERLKGVDSTLKIQPAKLEDSAVYLCASSLEVSGYEQYFGPGTRLTVT.

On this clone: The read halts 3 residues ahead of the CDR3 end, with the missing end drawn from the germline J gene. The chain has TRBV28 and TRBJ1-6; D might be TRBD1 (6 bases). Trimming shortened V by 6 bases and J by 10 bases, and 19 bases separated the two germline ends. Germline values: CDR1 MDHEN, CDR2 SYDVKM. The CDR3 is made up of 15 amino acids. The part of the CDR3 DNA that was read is TGTGCCAGCAGAGGCGGTCGACAGGAGTCGTCACCC. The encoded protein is CASRGGRQESSP. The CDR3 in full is CASRGGRQESSPLHF.

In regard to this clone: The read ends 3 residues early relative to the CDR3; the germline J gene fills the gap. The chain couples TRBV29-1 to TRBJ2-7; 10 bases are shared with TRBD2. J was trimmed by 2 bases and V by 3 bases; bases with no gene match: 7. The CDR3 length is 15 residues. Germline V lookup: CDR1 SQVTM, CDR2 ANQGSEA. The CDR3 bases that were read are TGCAGCGTTGAGTTTCTACTAGCGGGACCCTACGAG. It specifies CSVEFLLAGPYE. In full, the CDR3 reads CSVEFLLAGPYEQYF.

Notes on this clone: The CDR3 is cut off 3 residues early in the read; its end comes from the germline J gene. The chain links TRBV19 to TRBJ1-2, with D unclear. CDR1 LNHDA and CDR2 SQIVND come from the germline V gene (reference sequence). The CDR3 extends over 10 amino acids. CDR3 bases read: TGTGCCAGCCAGGAGCGGGAC. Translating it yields CASQERD. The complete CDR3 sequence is CASQERDYTF.

Partial CDR3 DNA: TGCGCCAGCAGCGTTAATAGCAATCAGCCC. Its protein is CASSVNSNQP. In full, the CDR3 reads CASSVNSNQPQHF. The rearrangement uses TRBV5-1 and TRBJ1-5, with D unclear. The DNA ends 3 residues before the CDR3 does, and the rest of the CDR3 is filled in from the germline J gene. This CDR3 contains 13 residues. Germline loops: CDR1 SGHRS, CDR2 YFSETQ. Trimming left V 4 bases short and J 0 bases short, with 5 bases between.

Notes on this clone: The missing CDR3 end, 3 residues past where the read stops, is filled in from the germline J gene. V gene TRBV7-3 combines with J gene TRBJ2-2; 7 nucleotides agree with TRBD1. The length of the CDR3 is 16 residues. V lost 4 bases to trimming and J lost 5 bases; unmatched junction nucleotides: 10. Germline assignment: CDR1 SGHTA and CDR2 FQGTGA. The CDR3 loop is CASSSGNQGVTGELFF. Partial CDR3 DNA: TGTGCCAGCAGCTCAGGGAACCAGGGGGTGACCGGGGAG.

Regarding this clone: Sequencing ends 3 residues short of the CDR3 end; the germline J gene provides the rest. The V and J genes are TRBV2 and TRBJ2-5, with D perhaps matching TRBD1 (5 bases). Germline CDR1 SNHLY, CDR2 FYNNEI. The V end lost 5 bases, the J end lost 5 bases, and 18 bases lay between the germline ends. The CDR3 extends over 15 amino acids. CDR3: CASSPIGVPQETQYF. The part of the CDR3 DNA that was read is TGTGCCAGCAGTCCTATAGGGGTCCCCCAGGAGACC.

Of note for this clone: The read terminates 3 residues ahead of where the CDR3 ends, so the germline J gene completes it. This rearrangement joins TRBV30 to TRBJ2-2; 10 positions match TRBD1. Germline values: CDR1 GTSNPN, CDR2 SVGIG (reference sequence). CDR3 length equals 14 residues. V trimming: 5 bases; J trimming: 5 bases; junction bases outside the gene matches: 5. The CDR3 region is CAWVRDRGTGELFF. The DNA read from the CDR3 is TGTGCCTGGGTCCGGGACAGGGGTACCGGGGAG.

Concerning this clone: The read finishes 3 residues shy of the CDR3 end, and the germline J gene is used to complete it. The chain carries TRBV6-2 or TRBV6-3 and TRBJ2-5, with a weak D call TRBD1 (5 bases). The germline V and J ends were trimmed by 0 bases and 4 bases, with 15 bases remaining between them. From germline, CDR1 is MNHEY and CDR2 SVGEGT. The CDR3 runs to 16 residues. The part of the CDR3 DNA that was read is TGTGCCAGCAGTTACTCGACAGTGACCTTGGGAGAGACC. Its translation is CASSYSTVTLGET. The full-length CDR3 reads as CASSYSTVTLGETQYF.

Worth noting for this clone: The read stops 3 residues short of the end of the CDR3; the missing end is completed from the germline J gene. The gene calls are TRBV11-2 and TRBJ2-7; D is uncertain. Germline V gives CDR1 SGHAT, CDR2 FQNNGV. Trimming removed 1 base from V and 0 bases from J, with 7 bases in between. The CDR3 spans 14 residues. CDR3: CASSLAVSSYEQYF. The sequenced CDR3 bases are TGTGCCAGCAGCTTAGCGGTGAGCTCCTACGAG.